These T cell receptor beta chains were read from a single sample in a study of T cells in Graves' hyperthyroidism and ophthalmopathy. TCRdb reprocessed the multiplex PCR reads via MiXCR and lists one record per CDR3 protein. The sample lists about 37,000 distinct CDR3 sequences; 40% to 60% were seen once. The sample was blood. These TCRs come from a man aged 35 to 55 with Graves' ophthalmopathy. Each CDR3 is given with its conserved first and last residue. D genes are given only for firm matches. Where a row states a size, it is once, few, many or the class of an expanded clone; other rows omit it.

J | V | D | size | DNA | CDR3
TRBJ2-5 | TRBV7-9 | TRBD2 | many | TGTGCCAGCAGCTCCGGACTAGGGAGGGACCTCGGGACCCAGTACTTC | CASSSGLGRDLGTQYF
TRBJ1-4 | TRBV7-8 | - | medium-sized | TGTGCCAGCAGCTTAGAGGTGACGGATGAAAAACTGTTTTTT | CASSLEVTDEKLFF
TRBJ1-6 | TRBV27 | TRBD1 | many | TGTGCCAGCAGACCCGGGACAGGGAATAATTCACCCCTCCACTTT | CASRPGTGNNSPLHF
TRBJ2-1 | TRBV20-1 | TRBD1 | - | TGCAGTGCTAGACACAGGGGGAATGAGCAGTTCTTC | CSARHRGNEQFF
TRBJ2-3 | TRBV9 | - | - | TGTGCCAGCAGCGTAGCCGGCAGGGGAAGCACAGATACGCAGTATTTT | CASSVAGRGSTDTQYF
TRBJ2-5 | TRBV20-1 | TRBD1 | - | TGCAGTGCCACCTACACGACAGGGTACCAAGAGACCCAGTACTTC | CSATYTTGYQETQYF
TRBJ1-1 | TRBV3-1 | - | many | TGTGCCAGCAGCCAAGTGTCCGGGTTGTACACTGAAGCTTTCTTT | CASSQVSGLYTEAFF
TRBJ2-1 | TRBV14 | TRBD2 | many | TGTGCCAGCAGCCAAGAGTGGGGACTAGCGGGTTACAATGAGCAGTTCTTC | CASSQEWGLAGYNEQFF
TRBJ2-4 | TRBV7-9 | - | many | TGTGCCAGCAGCTTAAATAATTGGGCCAAAAACATTCAGTACTTC | CASSLNNWAKNIQYF
TRBJ2-7 | TRBV11-2 | - | - | TGTGCCAGCAGCAAGTTAGGGACCACCTACGAGCAGTACTTC | CASSKLGTTYEQYF
TRBJ2-6 | TRBV19 | - | many | TGTGCCAGTAGTATCGAAGCGGCTGGGGCCAACGTCCTGACTTTC | CASSIEAAGANVLTF
TRBJ2-7 | TRBV6-5 | - | - | TGTGCCAGCAGTTACTCGCCAAGGGGCGGTGAGCAGCACTTC | CASSYSPRGGEQHF
TRBJ2-7 | TRBV20-1 | - | - | TGCAGTGCTAGAGCCCCGGGACGGATGAACACCGGGGAGCTGTACTTC | CSARAPGRMNTGELYF
TRBJ2-7 | TRBV20-1 | - | many | TGCAGTGCTAGTGCCTTAACGTTGGGGTTCTCCTACGAGCAGTACTTC | CSASALTLGFSYEQYF
TRBJ1-1 | TRBV20-1 | - | many | TGCAGTGCTAGGCCGGATGGAATGAACACTGAAGCTTTCTTT | CSARPDGMNTEAFF
TRBJ2-7 | TRBV20-1 | - | many | TGCAGTGCCCGTAATCCCGGGCCAGTCGGCGAGCAGTACTTC | CSARNPGPVGEQYF
TRBJ2-7 | TRBV7-5 | - | - | - | CISVPAAPLKTRGTETSYEQYF
TRBJ1-1 | TRBV10-3 | TRBD1 | - | TGTGCCATCAGCGGACAGGCCTACACTGAAGCTTTCTTT | CAISGQAYTEAFF
TRBJ2-1 | TRBV7-2 | TRBD2 | - | TGTGCCAGCAGCTTCTACATCCGCAGTGCTAGTACCTCAGCGGGGATAAACAATGAGCAGTTCTTC | CASSFYIRSASTSAGINNEQFF
TRBJ1-1 | TRBV5-1 | - | many | TGCGCCAGCAGCTTTGGGGGGGAGGGCACTGAAGCTTTCTTT | CASSFGGEGTEAFF
TRBJ2-1 | TRBV24-1 | - | medium-sized | TGTGCCACCAGTGATGGAGTTAAACCCTACAATGAGCAGTTCTTC | CATSDGVKPYNEQFF
TRBJ2-1 | TRBV20-1 | - | - | TGCAGTGCTAGAGGGCTGGCAGGGAGGTATGAGCAGCTCTTT | CSARGLAGRYEQLF
TRBJ1-2 | TRBV10-3 | - | medium-sized | TGTGCCATCAAACGGGTCCAAGGGGATGGCTACACCTTC | CAIKRVQGDGYTF
TRBJ2-1 | TRBV19 | TRBD1 | - | TGTGCCAGTAGTTCGTCCGGGACAGCGTATGGCTACAATGAGCAGTTCTTC | CASSSSGTAYGYNEQFF
TRBJ2-5 | TRBV15 | TRBD2 | - | TGTGCCACCAGCAGCTTCGGGACTAGCGGGGCTGGGGGGGAGACCCAGTACTTC | CATSSFGTSGAGGETQYF
TRBJ1-4 | TRBV15 | - | medium-sized | TGTGCCACCAGCAATGGGCTAAATGAAAAACTGTTTTTT | CATSNGLNEKLFF
TRBJ2-7 | TRBV7-2 | TRBD1 | medium-sized | TGTGCCAGCAGCTTAGTAGGACAGGGGGGCACCGAGCAGTACTTC | CASSLVGQGGTEQYF